This is a list of T cell receptor beta chains from one sample in a study of T cells in Graves' hyperthyroidism and ophthalmopathy. In TCRdb, the multiplex PCR reads were re-called with MiXCR into one record per CDR3 protein. The data hold 400,000 to 500,000 distinct CDR3 sequences, with around an eighth observed a single time. Source material: blood. All receptors derive from a young woman with Graves' hyperthyroidism. Both conserved end residues are part of each CDR3. A D gene is named only where the DNA matches it firmly. Only part of the rows carry a size: once, few, many, or a class if the clone is expanded.

TRBV18	-	TRBJ2-5	many	TGTGCCAGCTCACCACCGGATGGGATTGAGACCCAGTACTTC	CASSPPDGIETQYF
TRBV7-2	-	TRBJ2-1	many	TGTGCCAGCAGCTTAGATGATTGGAGGGCATACAATGAGCAGTTCTTC	CASSLDDWRAYNEQFF
TRBV20-1	-	TRBJ1-5	many	TGCAGTGCCCGGGACGGTAATCAGCCCCAGCATTTT	CSARDGNQPQHF
TRBV10-3	-	TRBJ2-1	many	TGTGCCATCAGTGAGCATCTAACCCCAATCAATGAGCAGTTCTTC	CAISEHLTPINEQFF
TRBV7-3	-	TRBJ2-2	many	TGTGCCAGCAGTGATATGAACACCGGGGAGCTGTTTTTT	CASSDMNTGELFF
TRBV6-1	TRBD2	TRBJ2-7	few	TGTGCCAGCATTCCGAATAGCGGGAGGGGAGCCTACGAGCAGTACTTC	CASIPNSGRGAYEQYF
TRBV20-1	TRBD2	TRBJ2-1	many	TGCAGTGCCGACCAAGACCGGACTAGCGAGTACAATGAGCAGTTCTTC	CSADQDRTSEYNEQFF
TRBV30	TRBD1	TRBJ1-5	once	TGTGCCTGGAGTTCCGACAGGGGATATCAGCCCCAGCATTTT	CAWSSDRGYQPQHF
TRBV9	-	TRBJ1-1	many	TGTGCCAGCAGCGTCCCCAGGGCTGAAGCTTTCTTT	CASSVPRAEAFF
TRBV5-5	-	TRBJ2-1	few	TGTGCCAGCACCCCGGCGGAGATCCTAGGTAATGAGCAGTTCTTC	CASTPAEILGNEQFF
TRBV25-1	TRBD1	TRBJ2-3	-	TGTGCCAGCGAAGACAGGGTCAAGACAGATACGCAGTATTTT	CASEDRVKTDTQYF
TRBV5-1	-	TRBJ1-1	few	TGCGCCAGCAGCTGGGGACCTGGTAACACTGAAGCTTTCTTT	CASSWGPGNTEAFF
TRBV9	-	TRBJ1-6	many	TGTGCCAGCAGCTTAGGACTAAGCTCCTATAATTCACCCCTCCACTTT	CASSLGLSSYNSPLHF
TRBV3-1	TRBD1	TRBJ2-1	few	TGTGCCAGCAGCCAAGGAAGGACCGGGACAGGGAAAGGTGAGCAGTTCTTC	CASSQGRTGTGKGEQFF
TRBV7-9	-	TRBJ2-5	many	TGTGCCAGCAGCTTAGCTCTAAGAGAGACCCAGTACTTC	CASSLALRETQYF
TRBV18	-	TRBJ2-5	few	TGTGCCAGCTCACCACGACAGCAAGAGACCCAGTACTTC	CASSPRQQETQYF
TRBV12-3/TRBV12-4	-	TRBJ1-3	few	TGTGCCAGCGGGGGCCAGGGAGTCTCTGGAAACACCATATATTTT	CASGGQGVSGNTIYF
TRBV20-1	-	TRBJ2-2	few	TGCAGTGCTAAATACCGGGCCTTCAGTCTCGGGTCCACCGGGGAGCTGTTTTTT	CSAKYRAFSLGSTGELFF
TRBV20-1	TRBD2	TRBJ2-3	many	TGCAGTGCTTCCCAGAGTCGGGAGGGCCGTAGAGATACGCAGTATTTT	CSASQSREGRRDTQYF
TRBV14	TRBD1	TRBJ2-1	many	TGTGCCAGCAGCCAAGAGGAAGGGGACAGAGTTATCCTATACAATGAGCAGTTCTTC	CASSQEEGDRVILYNEQFF
TRBV20-1	TRBD1	TRBJ1-6	many	TGCAGTGCCCAGGGGGCGGTTTCACCCCTCCACTTT	CSAQGAVSPLHF
TRBV5-1	-	TRBJ2-2	few	TGCGCCAGCAGCAGGATGAGATCGGACACCGGGGAGCTGTTTTTT	CASSRMRSDTGELFF
TRBV11-3	TRBD1	TRBJ2-6	-	TGTGCCAGCAGGAACAGGGGGGCTGGGGCCAACGTCCTGACTTTC	CASRNRGAGANVLTF
TRBV3-1	-	TRBJ2-2	-	TGTGCCAGCAGCCCACTGTCCAAACCGAGTAGCACCGGGGAGCTGTTTTTT	CASSPLSKPSSTGELFF